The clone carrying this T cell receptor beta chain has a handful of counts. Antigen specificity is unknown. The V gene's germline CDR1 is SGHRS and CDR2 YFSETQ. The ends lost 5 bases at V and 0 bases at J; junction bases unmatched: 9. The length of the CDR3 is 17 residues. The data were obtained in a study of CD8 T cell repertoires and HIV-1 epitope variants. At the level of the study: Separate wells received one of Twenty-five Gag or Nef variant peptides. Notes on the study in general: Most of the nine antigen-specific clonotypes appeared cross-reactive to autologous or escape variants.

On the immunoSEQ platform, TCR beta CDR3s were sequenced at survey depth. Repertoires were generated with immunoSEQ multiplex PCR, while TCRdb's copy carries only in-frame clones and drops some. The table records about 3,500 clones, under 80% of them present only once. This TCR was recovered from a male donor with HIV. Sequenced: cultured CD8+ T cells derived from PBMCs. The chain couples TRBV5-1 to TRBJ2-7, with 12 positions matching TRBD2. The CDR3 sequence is CASSRTSGTTSSYEQYF. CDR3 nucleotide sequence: TGCGCCAGCAGTCGGACTAGCGGGACTACTAGCTCCTACGAGCAGTACTTC.